The sequence of this TCR beta chain was determined in a study of response to subunit inactivated influenza vaccine. Study-wide findings and caveats: The study's authors posited that every seasonal influenza vaccination enlists few new T cells.

On this clonotype: Its antigen is not known.

There are 15 residues in the CDR3. Trimming cost V 2 bases and J 4 bases; bases outside gene matches: 4. Germline CDR1 reads MNHEY; CDR2 reads SVGAGI. TCRdb processed the RT-PCR reads anew with MiXCR; each CDR3 protein has one entry. The sample records 650,000 or so distinct CDR3 sequences, less than 15% being singletons. The sequence was obtained from a man aged 50-59 years who received an inactivated influenza vaccine. The rearrangement uses TRBV6-5 and TRBJ2-2; 7 bases line up with TRBD1. The sequencing used PBMCs from blood, collected approximately 15 days before vaccination. The chain's CDR3 is CASSYQDRFTGELFF. CDR3 in DNA: TGTGCCAGCAGTTACCAGGACAGGTTCACCGGGGAGCTGTTTTTT.